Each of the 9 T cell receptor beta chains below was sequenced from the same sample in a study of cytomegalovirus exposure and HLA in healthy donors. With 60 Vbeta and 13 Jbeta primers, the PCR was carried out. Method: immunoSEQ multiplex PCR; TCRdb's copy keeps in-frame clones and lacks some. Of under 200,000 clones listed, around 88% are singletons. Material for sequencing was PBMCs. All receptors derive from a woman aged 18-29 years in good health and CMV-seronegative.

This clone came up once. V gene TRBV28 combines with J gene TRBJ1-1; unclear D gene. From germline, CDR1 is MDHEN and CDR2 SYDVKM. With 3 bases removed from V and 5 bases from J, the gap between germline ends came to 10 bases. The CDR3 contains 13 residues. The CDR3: CASSFFAGTEAFF. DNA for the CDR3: TGTGCCAGCAGTTTCTTCGCGGGGACTGAAGCTTTCTTT.

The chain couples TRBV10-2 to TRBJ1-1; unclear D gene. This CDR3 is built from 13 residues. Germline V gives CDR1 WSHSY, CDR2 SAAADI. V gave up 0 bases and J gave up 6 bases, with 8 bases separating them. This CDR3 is CASSESPGAEAFF. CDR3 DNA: TGCGCCAGCAGTGAGTCGCCAGGCGCTGAAGCTTTCTTT.

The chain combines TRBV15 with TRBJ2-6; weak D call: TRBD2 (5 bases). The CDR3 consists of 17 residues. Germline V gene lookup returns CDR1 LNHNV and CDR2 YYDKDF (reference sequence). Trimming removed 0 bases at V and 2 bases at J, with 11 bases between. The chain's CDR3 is CATSRDRVEAGANVLTF. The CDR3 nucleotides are TGTGCCACCAGCAGAGATCGGGTGGAGGCTGGGGCCAACGTCCTGACTTTC. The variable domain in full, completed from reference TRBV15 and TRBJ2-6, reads DAMVIQNPRYQVTQFGKPVTLSCSQTLNHNVMYWYQQKSSQAPKLLFHYYDKDFNNEADTPDNFQSRRPNTSFCFLDIRSPGLGDTAMYLCATSRDRVEAGANVLTFGAGSRLTVL.

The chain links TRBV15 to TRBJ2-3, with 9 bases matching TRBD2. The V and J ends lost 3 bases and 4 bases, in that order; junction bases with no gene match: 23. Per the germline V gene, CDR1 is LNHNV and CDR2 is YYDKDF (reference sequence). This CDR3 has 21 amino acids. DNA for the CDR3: TGTGCCACCAGCAGGCCGCCCCTCGGCCAGCGGGGGGCCGGAGGCCCAGATACGCAGTATTTT. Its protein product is CATSRPPLGQRGAGGPDTQYF.

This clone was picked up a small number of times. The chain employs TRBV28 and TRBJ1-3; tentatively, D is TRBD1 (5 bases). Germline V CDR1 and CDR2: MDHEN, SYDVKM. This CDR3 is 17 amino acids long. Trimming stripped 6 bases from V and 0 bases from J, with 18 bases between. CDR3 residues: CASSSLTAENSGNTIYF. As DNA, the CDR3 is TGTGCCAGCAGCAGTTTGACAGCCGAAAACTCTGGAAACACCATATATTTT.

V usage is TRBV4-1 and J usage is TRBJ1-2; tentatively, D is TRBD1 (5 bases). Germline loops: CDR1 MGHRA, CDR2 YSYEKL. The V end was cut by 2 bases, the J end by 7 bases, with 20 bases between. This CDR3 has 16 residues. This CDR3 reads CASSQLGGGVIIGYTF. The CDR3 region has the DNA TGCGCCAGCAGCCAACTTGGGGGGGGAGTCATTATTGGCTACACCTTC.

The CDR3 protein is CASSSLAGVGTQYF. The CDR3 bases are TGTGCCAGCAGCAGCCTAGCGGGGGTTGGGACCCAGTACTTC. The chain is built from TRBV7-2 and TRBJ2-5; 10 positions agree with TRBD2. CDR1 and CDR2 (germline): SGHTA, FQGNSA. CDR3 length: 14 amino acids. V was pared by 5 bases and J by 7 bases, with 7 bases of the junction left unmatched.

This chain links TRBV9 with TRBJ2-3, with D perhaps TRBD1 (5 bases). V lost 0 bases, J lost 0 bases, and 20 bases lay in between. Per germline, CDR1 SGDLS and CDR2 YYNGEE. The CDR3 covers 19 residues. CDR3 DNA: TGTGCCAGCAGCGTAGCTACGGATGGACAAGGGCCTAGCACAGATACGCAGTATTTT. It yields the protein CASSVATDGQGPSTDTQYF.

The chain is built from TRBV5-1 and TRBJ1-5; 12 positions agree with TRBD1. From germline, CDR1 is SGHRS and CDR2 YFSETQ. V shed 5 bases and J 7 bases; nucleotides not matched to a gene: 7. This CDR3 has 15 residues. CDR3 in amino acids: CASSPGTGGGQPQHF. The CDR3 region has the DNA TGCGCCAGCAGTCCCGGGACAGGGGGCGGACAGCCCCAGCATTTT.